This T cell receptor beta chain was found in a study of cytomegalovirus exposure and HLA in healthy donors. Primers included in the PCR were 60 Vbeta and 13 Jbeta primers. The repertoire was sequenced with immunoSEQ multiplex PCR; TCRdb's copy has only in-frame clones and lacks some. The data contain around 130,000 clones, just under 85% of them seen just once; the ten biggest clones take up about 2.9%. This clone was seen a handful of times. The sequenced sample consisted of PBMCs. This TCR derives from a boy between 2 and 10 years old in good health and CMV-seronegative.

As DNA, the CDR3 is TGTGCCAGCGCCCACCGGGACACTGAAGCTTTCTTT. Its translation is CASAHRDTEAFF. This sequence joins TRBV27 and TRBJ1-1; D remains ambiguous. CDR3 length equals 12 residues. With 8 bases removed from V and 3 bases from J, the gap between germline ends came to 10 bases. CDR1 is MNHEY and CDR2 is SMNVEV in the germline V gene (reference sequence).